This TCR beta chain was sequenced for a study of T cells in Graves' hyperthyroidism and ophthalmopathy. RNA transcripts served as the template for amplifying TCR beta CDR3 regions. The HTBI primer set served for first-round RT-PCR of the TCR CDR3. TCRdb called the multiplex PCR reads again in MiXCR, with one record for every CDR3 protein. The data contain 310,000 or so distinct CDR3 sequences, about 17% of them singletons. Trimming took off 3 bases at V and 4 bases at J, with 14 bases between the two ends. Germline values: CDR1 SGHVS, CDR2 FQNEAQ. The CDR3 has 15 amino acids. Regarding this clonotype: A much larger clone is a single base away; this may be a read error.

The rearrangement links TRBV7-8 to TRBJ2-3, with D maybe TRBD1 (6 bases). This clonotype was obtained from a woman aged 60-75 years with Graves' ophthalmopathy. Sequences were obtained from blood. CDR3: CASSLLGASSDTQYF. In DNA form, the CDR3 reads TGTGCCAGCAGCTTGCTGGGGGCTAGCTCAGATACGCAGTATTTT.